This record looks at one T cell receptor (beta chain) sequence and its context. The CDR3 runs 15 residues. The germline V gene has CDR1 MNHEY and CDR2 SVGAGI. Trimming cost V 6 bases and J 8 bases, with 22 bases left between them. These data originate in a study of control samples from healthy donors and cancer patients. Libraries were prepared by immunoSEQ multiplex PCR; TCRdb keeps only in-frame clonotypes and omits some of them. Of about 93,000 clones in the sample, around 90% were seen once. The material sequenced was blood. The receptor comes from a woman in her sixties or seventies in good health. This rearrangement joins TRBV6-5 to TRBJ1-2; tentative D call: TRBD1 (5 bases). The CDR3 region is CASSSSTGTSAGYTF. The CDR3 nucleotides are TGTGCCAGCAGCTCGTCTACCGGGACCTCCGCCGGCTACACCTTC.